This entry describes one T cell receptor (beta chain). These data are taken from a study of blood T cell repertoires in COVID-19. Study information: T cells, B-cell-depleted T cells, or PBMCs supplied cDNA or gDNA.

Membership in each cohort depended on participant-reported clinical history. Recovered status in Cohort 3 required two negative PCRs, clearance, or symptom resolution. CDR1 MNHEY and CDR2 SMNVEV come from the germline V gene (reference sequence). V lost 2 bases to trimming and J lost 5 bases, with 12 bases between them. CDR3 length: 14 amino acids. The authors' processing: Amplification of reference gene primers provided the estimated nucleated cell counts. This table comes from immunoSEQ multiplex PCR, and its TCRdb copy is limited to in-frame clones, with some not included. That table is the source of V, J and clone size, and D and trimming were worked out from the DNA. The sample records about 400,000 clones, approximately 84% being singletons.

Sequencing input: PBMCs or T cells enriched from blood (not recorded which). This TCR derives from a woman aged 25 to 39 who had recovered from COVID-19. V is TRBV27 and J is TRBJ1-1; D perhaps matches TRBD1 (6 bases). Here the CDR3 reads CASSLAGAFTEAFF. CDR3 sequence (DNA): TGTGCCAGCAGTTTAGCGGGGGCGTTTACTGAAGCTTTCTTT.